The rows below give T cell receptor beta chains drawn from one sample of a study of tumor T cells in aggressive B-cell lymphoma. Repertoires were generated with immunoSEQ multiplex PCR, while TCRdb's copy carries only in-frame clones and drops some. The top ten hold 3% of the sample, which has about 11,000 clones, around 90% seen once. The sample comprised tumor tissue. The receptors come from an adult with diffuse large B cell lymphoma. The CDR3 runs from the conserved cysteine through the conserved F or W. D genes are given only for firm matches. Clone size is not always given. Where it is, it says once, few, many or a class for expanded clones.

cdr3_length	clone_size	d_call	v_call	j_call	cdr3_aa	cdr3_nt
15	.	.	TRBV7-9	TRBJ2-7	CASGRYEQLAYEQYF	TGTGCCAGCGGCCGTTATGAACAGTTAGCCTACGAGCAGTACTTC
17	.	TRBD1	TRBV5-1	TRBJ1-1	CASSGTTIRQGSAEAFF	TGCGCCAGCAGCGGAACTACCATACGACAGGGGAGCGCTGAAGCTTTCTTT
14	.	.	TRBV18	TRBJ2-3	CASSPLAGTDTQYF	TGTGCCAGCTCACCGCTGGCGGGAACGGATACGCAGTATTTT
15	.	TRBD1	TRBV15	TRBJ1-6	CATSREAGGNSPLHF	TGTGCCACCAGCAGAGAGGCAGGGGGTAATTCACCCCTCCACTTT
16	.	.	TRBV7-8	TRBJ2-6	CASSSDRPSGANVLTF	TGTGCCAGCAGCTCTGACAGGCCGTCTGGGGCCAACGTCCTGACTTTC
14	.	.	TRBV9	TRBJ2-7	CASSVGQEYYEQYF	TGTGCCAGCAGCGTTGGCCAGGAATACTACGAGCAGTACTTC
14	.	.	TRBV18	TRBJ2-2	CASSPSLSTGELFF	TGTGCCAGCTCACCAAGCCTGAGCACCGGGGAGCTGTTTTTT
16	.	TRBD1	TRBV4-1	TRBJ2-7	CASSQVRGTGYYEQYF	TGCGCCAGCAGCCAAGTTAGGGGGACAGGGTACTACGAGCAGTACTTC
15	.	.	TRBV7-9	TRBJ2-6	CASSFLDSGANVLTF	TGTGCCAGCAGCTTCCTAGACTCTGGGGCCAACGTCCTGACTTTC
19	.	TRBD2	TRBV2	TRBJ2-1	CASREEGTGGTLYYNEQFF	TGTGCCAGCAGGGAAGAAGGAACGGGGGGGACCCTCTACTACAATGAGCAGTTCTTC
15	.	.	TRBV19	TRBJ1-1	CASSWSGGRNTEAFF	TGTGCCAGTAGTTGGTCGGGGGGTCGAAACACTGAAGCTTTCTTT
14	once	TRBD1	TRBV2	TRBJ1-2	CASSPGQILYGYTF	TGTGCCAGCAGCCCGGGACAGATTCTCTATGGCTACACCTTC
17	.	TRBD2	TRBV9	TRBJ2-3	CASSLSPWTSGEDTQYF	TGTGCCAGCAGTCTTAGCCCCTGGACTAGCGGGGAAGATACGCAGTATTTT
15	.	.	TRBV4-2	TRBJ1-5	CASSQERGLGQPQHF	TGTGCCAGCAGCCAAGAACGGGGACTGGGTCAGCCCCAGCATTTT
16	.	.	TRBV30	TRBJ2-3	CAWSALKGEHTDTQYF	TGTGCCTGGAGTGCTTTGAAGGGGGAACACACAGATACGCAGTATTTT